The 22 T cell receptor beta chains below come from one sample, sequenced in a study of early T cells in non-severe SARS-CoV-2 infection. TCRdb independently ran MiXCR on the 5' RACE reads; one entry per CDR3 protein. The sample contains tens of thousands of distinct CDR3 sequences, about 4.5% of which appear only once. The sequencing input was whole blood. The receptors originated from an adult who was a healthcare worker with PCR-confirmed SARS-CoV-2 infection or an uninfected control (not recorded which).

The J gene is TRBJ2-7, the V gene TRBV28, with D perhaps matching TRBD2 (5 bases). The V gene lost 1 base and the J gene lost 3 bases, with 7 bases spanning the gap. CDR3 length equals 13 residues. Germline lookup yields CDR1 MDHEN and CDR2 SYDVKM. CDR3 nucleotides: TGTGCCAGCAGTTTATCCCGGGGCTACGAGCAGTACTTC. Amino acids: CASSLSRGYEQYF.

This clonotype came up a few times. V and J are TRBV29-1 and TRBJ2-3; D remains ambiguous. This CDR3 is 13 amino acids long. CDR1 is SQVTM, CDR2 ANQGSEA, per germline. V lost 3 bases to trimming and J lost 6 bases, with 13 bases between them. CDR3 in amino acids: CSVDLGRRDTQYF. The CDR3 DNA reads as TGCAGCGTTGATCTAGGTCGTCGGGATACGCAGTATTTT.

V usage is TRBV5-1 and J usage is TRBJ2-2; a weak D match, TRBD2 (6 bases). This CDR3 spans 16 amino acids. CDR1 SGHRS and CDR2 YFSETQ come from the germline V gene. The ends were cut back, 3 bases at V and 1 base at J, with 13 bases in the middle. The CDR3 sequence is CASSWRGVENTGELFF. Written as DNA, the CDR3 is TGCGCCAGCAGCTGGAGGGGTGTAGAGAACACCGGGGAGCTGTTTTTT.

CDR3 nucleotides: TGTGCCAGCAGCGCGGGACTAGCGAGCACAGATACGCAGTATTTT. Translated: CASSAGLASTDTQYF. V gene TRBV2 combines with J gene TRBJ2-3; 10 bases align to TRBD2. The CDR3 has 15 residues. The V and J ends lost 6 bases and 0 bases, in that order; junction bases with no gene match: 3. Germline assignment: CDR1 SNHLY and CDR2 FYNNEI.

The CDR3 sequence: CASSLDGGRTEAFF. Here the CDR3 DNA reads TGTGCCAGCAGTTTAGATGGGGGTCGGACTGAAGCTTTCTTT. The V and J genes are TRBV27 and TRBJ1-1; maybe TRBD1 (5 bases). CDR1 is MNHEY, CDR2 SMNVEV, per germline (reference sequence). Between the trimmed V and J ends, which lost 2 bases and 5 bases, there was a span of 12 bases. The CDR3 sequence is 14 residues long.

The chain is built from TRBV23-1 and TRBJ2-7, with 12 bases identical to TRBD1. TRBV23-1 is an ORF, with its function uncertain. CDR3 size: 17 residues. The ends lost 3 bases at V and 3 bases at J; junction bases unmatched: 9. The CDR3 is CASSQPLWDRGLYEQYV. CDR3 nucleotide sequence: TGCGCCAGCAGTCAGCCCCTATGGGACAGGGGGCTCTACGAGCAGTACGTC.

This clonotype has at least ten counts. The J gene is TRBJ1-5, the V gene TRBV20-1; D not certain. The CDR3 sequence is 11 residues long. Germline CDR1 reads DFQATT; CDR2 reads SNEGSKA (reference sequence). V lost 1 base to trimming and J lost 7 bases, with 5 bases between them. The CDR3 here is CSARAGQPQHF. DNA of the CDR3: TGCAGTGCTAGAGCGGGACAGCCCCAGCATTTT.

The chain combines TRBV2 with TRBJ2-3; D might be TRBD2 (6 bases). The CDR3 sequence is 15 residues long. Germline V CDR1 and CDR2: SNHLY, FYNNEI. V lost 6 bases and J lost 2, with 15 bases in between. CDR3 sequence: CASRDYQSFTDTQYF. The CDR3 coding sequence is TGTGCCAGCAGGGACTACCAAAGTTTCACAGATACGCAGTATTTT.

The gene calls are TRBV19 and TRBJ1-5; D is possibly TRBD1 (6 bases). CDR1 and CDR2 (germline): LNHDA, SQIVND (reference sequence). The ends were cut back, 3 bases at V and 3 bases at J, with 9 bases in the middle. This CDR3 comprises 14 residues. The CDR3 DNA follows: TGTGCCAGTAGTATTCAGGGGTTCAATCAGCCCCAGCATTTT. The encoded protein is CASSIQGFNQPQHF.

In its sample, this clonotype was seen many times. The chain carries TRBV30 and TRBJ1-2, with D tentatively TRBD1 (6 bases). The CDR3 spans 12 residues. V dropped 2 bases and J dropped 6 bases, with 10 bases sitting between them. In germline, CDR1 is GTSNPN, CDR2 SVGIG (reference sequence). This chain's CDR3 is CAWSRDMNGYTF. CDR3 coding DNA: TGTGCCTGGAGTAGGGACATGAATGGCTACACCTTC. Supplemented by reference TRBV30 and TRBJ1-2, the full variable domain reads SQTIHQWPATLVQPVGSPLSLECTVEGTSNPNLYWYRQAAGRGLQLLFYSVGIGQISSEVPQNLSASRPQDRQFILSSKKLLLSDSGFYLCAWSRDMNGYTFGSGTRLTVV.

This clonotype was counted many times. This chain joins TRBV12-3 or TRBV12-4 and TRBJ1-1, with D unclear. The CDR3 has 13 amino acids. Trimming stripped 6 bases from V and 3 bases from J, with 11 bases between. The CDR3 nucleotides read TGTGCCAGCAGGTTAAGAGTGGACACTGAAGCTTTCTTT. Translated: CASRLRVDTEAFF.

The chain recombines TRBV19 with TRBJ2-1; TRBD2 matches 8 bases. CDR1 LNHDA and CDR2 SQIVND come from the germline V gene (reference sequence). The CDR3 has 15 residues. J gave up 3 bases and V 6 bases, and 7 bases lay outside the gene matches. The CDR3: CASRPAGALYNEQFF. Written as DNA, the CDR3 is TGTGCCAGTAGGCCAGCGGGAGCGCTCTACAATGAGCAGTTCTTC.

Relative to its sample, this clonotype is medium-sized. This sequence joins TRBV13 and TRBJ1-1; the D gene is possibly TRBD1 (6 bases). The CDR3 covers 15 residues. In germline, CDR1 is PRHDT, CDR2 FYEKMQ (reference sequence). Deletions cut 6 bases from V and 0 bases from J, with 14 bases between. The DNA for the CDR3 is TGTGCCAGCAGAGTGGCAGGGGCTATGAACACTGAAGCTTTCTTT. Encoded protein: CASRVAGAMNTEAFF.

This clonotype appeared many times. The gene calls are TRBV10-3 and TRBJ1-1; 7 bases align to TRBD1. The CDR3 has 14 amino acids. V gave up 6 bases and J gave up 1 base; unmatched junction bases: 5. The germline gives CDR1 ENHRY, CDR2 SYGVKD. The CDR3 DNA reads TGTGCCATCAGAAAGGGACAGCCGAACACTGAAGCTTTCTTT. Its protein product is CAIRKGQPNTEAFF.

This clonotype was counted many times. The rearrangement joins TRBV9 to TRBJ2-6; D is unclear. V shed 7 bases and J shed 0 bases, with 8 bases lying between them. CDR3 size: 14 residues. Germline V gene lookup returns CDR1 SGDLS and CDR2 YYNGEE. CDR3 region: CASGPSSGANVLTF. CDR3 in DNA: TGTGCCAGCGGTCCGTCCTCTGGGGCCAACGTCCTGACTTTC.

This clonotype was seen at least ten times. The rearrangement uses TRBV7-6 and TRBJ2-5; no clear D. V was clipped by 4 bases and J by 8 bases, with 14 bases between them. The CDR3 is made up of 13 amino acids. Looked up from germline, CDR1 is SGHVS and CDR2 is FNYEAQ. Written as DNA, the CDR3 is TGTGCCAGCAGCTCCTCACAACTCGAAACCCAGTACTTC. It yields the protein CASSSSQLETQYF. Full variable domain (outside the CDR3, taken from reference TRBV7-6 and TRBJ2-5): GAGVSQSPRYKVTKRGQDVALRCDPISGHVSLYWYRQALGQGPEFLTYFNYEAQQDKSGLPNDRFSAERPEGSISTLTIQRTEQRDSAMYRCASSSSQLETQYFGPGTRLLVL.

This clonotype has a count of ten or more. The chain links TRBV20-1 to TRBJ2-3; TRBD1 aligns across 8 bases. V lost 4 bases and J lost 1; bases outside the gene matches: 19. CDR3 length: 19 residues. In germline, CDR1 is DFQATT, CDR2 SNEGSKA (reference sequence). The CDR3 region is CSANSLKFYRGSGTDTQYF. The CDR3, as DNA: TGCAGTGCTAATTCCCTCAAATTTTACAGGGGGAGTGGCACAGATACGCAGTATTTT.

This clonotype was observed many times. CDR3 loop: CASSMGQMNTEAFF. The CDR3 DNA is TGTGCCAGTAGTATGGGACAAATGAACACTGAAGCTTTCTTT. This chain uses TRBV19 with TRBJ1-1; D possibly corresponds to TRBD1 (6 bases). V lost 3 bases, J lost 0 bases, and 8 bases lay in between. The germline gives CDR1 LNHDA, CDR2 SQIVND (reference sequence). This CDR3 contains 14 residues.

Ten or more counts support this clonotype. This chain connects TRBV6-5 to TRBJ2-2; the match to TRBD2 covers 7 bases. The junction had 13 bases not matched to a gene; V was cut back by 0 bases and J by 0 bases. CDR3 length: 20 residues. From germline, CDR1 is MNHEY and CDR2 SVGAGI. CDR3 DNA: TGTGCCAGCAGTTACTCCCTCGGCGGGAGAGGGAGGGCGAACACCGGGGAGCTGTTTTTT. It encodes CASSYSLGGRGRANTGELFF.

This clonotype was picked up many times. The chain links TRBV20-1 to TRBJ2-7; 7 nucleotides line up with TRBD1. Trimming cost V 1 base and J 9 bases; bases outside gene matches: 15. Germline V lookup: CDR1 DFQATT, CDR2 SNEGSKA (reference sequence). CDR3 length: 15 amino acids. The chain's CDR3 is CSARGASQGFGRQYF. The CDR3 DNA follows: TGCAGTGCTAGAGGGGCGTCACAGGGGTTCGGTCGGCAGTACTTC.

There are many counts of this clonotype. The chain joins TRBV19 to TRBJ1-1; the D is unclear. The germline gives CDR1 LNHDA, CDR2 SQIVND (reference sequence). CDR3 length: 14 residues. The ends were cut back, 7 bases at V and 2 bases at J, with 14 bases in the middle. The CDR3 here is CASTPADSNTEAFF. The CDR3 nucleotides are TGTGCCAGTACCCCCGCAGACTCAAACACTGAAGCTTTCTTT.

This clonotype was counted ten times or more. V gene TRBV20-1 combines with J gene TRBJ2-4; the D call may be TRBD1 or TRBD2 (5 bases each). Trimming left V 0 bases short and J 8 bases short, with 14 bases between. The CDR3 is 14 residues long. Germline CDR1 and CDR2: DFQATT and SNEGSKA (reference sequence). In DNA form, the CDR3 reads TGCAGTGCTAGAGACAGTGGGACGGTGGACATTCAGTACTTC. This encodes CSARDSGTVDIQYF.